This T cell receptor (beta chain) was recovered during a study of blood T cells in healthy people across ages. Germline CDR1 and CDR2: MGHRA and YSYEKL. The V gene end was trimmed by 1 base and the J gene end by 6 bases; junction bases not matched to a gene: 10. The length of the CDR3 is 17 residues. Points on this clonotype: The antigen is undetermined.

With a J-beta primer mix and a sample-barcoded 5' primer, a second PCR ran about 6 to 11 cycles. TCRdb processed the 5' RACE reads anew with MiXCR; each CDR3 protein has one entry. The table shows 750,000 to 950,000 distinct CDR3 sequences, with about 28% occurring only once. Findings and caveats of the study: In these data, TCR beta diversity tracked strongly with naive T cell percentage. Possibly confounding the expanded clonotype changes was the fact that donor CMV status was unknown.

The same data also contributed to another study, on T cells of mothers and their children. From that report: The yield was over 8.5 million TCR beta CDR3 reads from each mother and roughly 3 million from each child. A slight, non-significant increase in overlap was found for related mother-child pairs relative to unrelated pairs.

Specimen: blood. The rearrangement joins TRBV4-1 to TRBJ2-1, with 9 bases matching TRBD1. This TCR came from a woman aged 40 to 50 in good health. CDR3: CASSQGPGTGRFNEQFF. CDR3 bases: TGCGCCAGCAGCCAAGGGCCCGGGACAGGGAGGTTCAATGAGCAGTTCTTC.